This paragraph covers one T cell receptor (beta chain) sequence. Its antigen remains unidentified. Germline lookup yields CDR1 KGHSH and CDR2 LQKENI. The CDR3 runs 17 residues. The V gene end was trimmed by 2 bases and the J gene end by 1 base; junction bases not matched to a gene: 10. The sample comes from a study of cytomegalovirus exposure and HLA in healthy donors. General study points: The likely explanation for a cluster of highly shared sequence variants was sequencing artifact. In a later analysis, common viral pathogens appeared linked to several of the most significant clusters.

Healthy bone marrow donors made up the cohort. Researchers ran the PCR with 60 Vbeta and 13 Jbeta primers. Assay: immunoSEQ multiplex PCR; the TCRdb copy retains only in-frame clones and omits some. The table counts roughly 200,000 clones; roughly 1.1% lies in the top ten. The TCR sequence derives from a girl aged 2 to 10 in good health and CMV-seropositive. The chain uses TRBV18 and TRBJ2-7; the match to TRBD1 covers 8 bases. The sample consisted of PBMCs. The CDR3 DNA reads as TGTGCCAGCTCACCAACGACGGGCAGGGGGCCATCCTACGAGCAGTACTTC. Translating gives CASSPTTGRGPSYEQYF.